The T cell receptor (beta chain) under discussion was sequenced for a study of blood T cells in healthy people across ages. Findings of the study overall: Without sorted subsets, naive and antigen-experienced compartments could not be conclusively compared.

The CDR3 sequence is 16 residues long. The germline CDR1 and CDR2 sequences are MNHEY and SVGEGT. Peripheral blood, approximately 10 milliliters per donor, was collected. Note on this clonotype: Its antigen is not known.

Together with a sample-barcoded 5' primer, a J-beta primer mix was included in a second PCR lasting about 7 to 11 cycles. Tags on each cDNA molecule came from a template-switch adaptor with 12 random nucleotides. TCRdb itself ran the 5' RACE reads through MiXCR, one entry per CDR3 protein. The sample contains over a million distinct CDR3 sequences, roughly 43% of which appear only once. Sample: blood. This clonotype originated in a woman aged 18-30 years in good health. This chain joins TRBV6-2 or TRBV6-3 and TRBJ2-1, with D perhaps matching TRBD2 (6 bases). TRBJ2-7 explains the end of the DNA better; the J call may be wrong. The CDR3 DNA reads as TGTGCCAGCAGTCTCCGGGGTAGCGGAACCTACAATGAGCAGTACTTC. This encodes CASSLRGSGTYNEQYF.